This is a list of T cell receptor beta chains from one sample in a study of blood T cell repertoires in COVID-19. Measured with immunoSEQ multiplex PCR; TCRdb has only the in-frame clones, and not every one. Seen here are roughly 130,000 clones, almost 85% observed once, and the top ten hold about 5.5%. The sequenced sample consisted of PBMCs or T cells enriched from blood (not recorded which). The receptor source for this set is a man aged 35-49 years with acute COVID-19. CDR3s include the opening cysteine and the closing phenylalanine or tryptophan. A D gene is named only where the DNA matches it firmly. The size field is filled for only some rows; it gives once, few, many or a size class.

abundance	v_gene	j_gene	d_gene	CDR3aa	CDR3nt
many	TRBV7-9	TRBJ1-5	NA	CASSLGRAGTPGQPQHF	TGTGCCAGCAGCTTAGGGAGGGCTGGGACTCCAGGTCAGCCCCAGCATTTT
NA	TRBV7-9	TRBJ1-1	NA	CASSPFVGANTEAFF	TGTGCCAGCAGCCCGTTCGTGGGGGCGAACACTGAAGCTTTCTTT
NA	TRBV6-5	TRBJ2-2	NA	CASRPGGNTGELFF	TGTGCCAGCCGCCCGGGGGGCAACACCGGGGAGCTGTTTTTT
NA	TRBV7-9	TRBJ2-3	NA	CASSVQGSSTDTQYF	TGTGCCAGCTCAGTCCAGGGTAGCTCCACAGATACGCAGTATTTT
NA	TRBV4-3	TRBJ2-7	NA	CASSQAMDSSYEQYF	TGCGCCAGCAGCCAAGCAATGGACTCCTCCTACGAGCAGTACTTC
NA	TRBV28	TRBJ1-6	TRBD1	CASRPPTGTHNSPLHF	TGTGCCAGCAGGCCACCGACAGGGACTCATAATTCACCCCTCCACTTT
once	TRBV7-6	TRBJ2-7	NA	CASSPDRPKASGGYSYEQYF	TGTGCCAGCAGCCCGGACAGGCCGAAAGCAAGCGGGGGATACTCCTACGAGCAGTACTTC
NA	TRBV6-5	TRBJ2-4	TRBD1	CASGQGAAKNIQYF	TGTGCCAGCGGGCAGGGGGCAGCCAAAAACATTCAGTACTTC
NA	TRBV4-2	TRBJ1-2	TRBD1	CATWTGQGALGYTF	TGTGCCACCTGGACGGGACAGGGGGCGCTTGGCTACACCTTC
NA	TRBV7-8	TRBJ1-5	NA	CASSARQAPQPQHF	TGTGCCAGCAGCGCCCGACAGGCCCCTCAGCCCCAGCATTTT
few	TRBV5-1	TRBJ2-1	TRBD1	CASSLPQGDGGVKFF	TGCGCCAGCAGCTTGCCACAGGGGGATGGAGGGGTAAAATTCTTC
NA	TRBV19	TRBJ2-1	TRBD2	CASSTQGLAGGDEQFF	TGTGCCAGTAGTACCCAAGGACTAGCGGGAGGCGATGAGCAGTTCTTC
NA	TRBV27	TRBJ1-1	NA	CASSLSLTREVTEAFF	TGTGCCAGCAGTTTATCTCTGACAAGGGAGGTCACTGAAGCTTTCTTT
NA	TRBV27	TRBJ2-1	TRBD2	CASSLGTSGDNEQFF	TGTGCCAGCAGTTTGGGGACTAGCGGGGATAATGAGCAGTTCTTC
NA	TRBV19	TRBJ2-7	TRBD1	CASSIVGQGREQYF	TGTGCCAGTAGTATAGTCGGACAGGGACGCGAGCAGTACTTC
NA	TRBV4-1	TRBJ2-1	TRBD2	CASSLLAGVYNEQFF	TGCGCCAGCAGCCTCCTAGCGGGGGTCTACAATGAGCAGTTCTTC